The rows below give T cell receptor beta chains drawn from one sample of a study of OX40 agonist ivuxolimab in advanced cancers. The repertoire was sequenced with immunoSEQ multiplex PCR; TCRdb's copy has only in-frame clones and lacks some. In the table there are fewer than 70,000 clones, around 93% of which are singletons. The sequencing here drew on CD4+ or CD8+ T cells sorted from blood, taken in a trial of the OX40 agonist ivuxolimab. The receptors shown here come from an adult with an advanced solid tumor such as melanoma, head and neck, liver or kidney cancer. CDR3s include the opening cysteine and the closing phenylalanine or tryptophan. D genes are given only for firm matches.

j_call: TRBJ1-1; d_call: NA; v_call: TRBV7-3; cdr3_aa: CASSPDSANTEAFF; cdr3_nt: TGTGCCAGCAGCCCGGACAGCGCGAACACTGAAGCTTTCTTT
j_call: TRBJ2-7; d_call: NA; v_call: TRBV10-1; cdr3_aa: CASGKTGRHEQYF; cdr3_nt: TGCGCCAGCGGAAAGACAGGGAGGCACGAGCAGTACTTC
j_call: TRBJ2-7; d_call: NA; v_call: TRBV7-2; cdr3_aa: CASSPNKAGNEQYF; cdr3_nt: TGTGCCAGCAGCCCGAACAAAGCTGGGAACGAGCAGTACTTC
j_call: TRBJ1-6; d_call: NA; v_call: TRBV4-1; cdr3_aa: CASSQALLRQSSHHYPLHF; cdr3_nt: TGCGCCAGCAGCCAAGCATTGCTTAGGCAGAGCTCTCATCATTATCCCCTCCACTTT
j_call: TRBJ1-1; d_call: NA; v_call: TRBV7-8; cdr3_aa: CASSPLTSPTEAFF; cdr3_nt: TGTGCCAGCAGCCCCCTGACATCGCCCACTGAAGCTTTCTTT
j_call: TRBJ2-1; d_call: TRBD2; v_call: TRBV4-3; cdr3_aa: CASSPGLAGAYNEQFF; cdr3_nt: TGCGCCAGCAGCCCGGGACTAGCGGGAGCATACAATGAGCAGTTCTTC
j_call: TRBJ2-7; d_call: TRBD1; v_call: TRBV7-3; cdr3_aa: CASSFGQGYEQYF; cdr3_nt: TGTGCCAGCAGCTTCGGACAGGGATACGAGCAGTACTTC
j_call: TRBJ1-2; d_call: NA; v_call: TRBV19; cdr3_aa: CASSLSALGYDYGYTF; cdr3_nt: TGTGCCAGTAGCCTCTCGGCGTTGGGGTATGACTATGGCTACACCTTC
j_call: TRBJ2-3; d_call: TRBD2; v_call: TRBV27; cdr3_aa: CASSLLAGVGTDTQYF; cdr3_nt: TGTGCCAGCAGTTTACTTGCGGGAGTTGGAACAGATACGCAGTATTTT
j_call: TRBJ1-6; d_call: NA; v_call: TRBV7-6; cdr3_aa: CASTPGGNSPLHF; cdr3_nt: TGTGCCAGCACCCCGGGAGGGAATTCACCCCTCCACTTT
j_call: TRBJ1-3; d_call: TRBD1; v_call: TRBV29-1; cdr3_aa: CSVAPRGPGNTIYF; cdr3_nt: TGCAGCGTTGCCCCCAGGGGGCCTGGAAACACCATATATTTT